A single sample gave rise to the 27 T cell receptor beta chains below, sequenced in a study of response to subunit inactivated influenza vaccine. TCRdb reanalysed the RT-PCR reads using MiXCR and keeps one entry per CDR3 protein. The sample has 150,000 to 200,000 distinct CDR3 sequences, 12% seen once. This same sample was also taken into another study, of T cells expressing NK-cell markers. That source adds: It was by 5'RACE template switching with UMIs that TCR beta cDNA was made.

Source: CD8+ T cells sorted from PBMCs, taken roughly 12 days after vaccination. The receptor source for this set is a man in his forties or fifties who received an inactivated influenza vaccine.

This clonotype was found many times. This sequence joins TRBV15 and TRBJ2-1; either TRBD1 or TRBD2 may fit D (5 bases each). Germline V lookup: CDR1 LNHNV, CDR2 YYDKDF (reference sequence). The V end was cut by 4 bases, the J end by 6 bases, with 7 bases between. The length of the CDR3 is 12 residues. The CDR3 DNA sequence: TGTGCCACCAGCAAGGGGAGCAATGAGCAGTTCTTC. Its translation is CATSKGSNEQFF.

This clonotype was observed a few times. The genes are TRBV10-2 and TRBJ2-7, with D tentatively TRBD2 (5 bases). With 6 bases removed from V and 4 bases from J, the gap between germline ends came to 19 bases. The CDR3 is 15 amino acids. Germline CDR1 WSHSY, CDR2 SAAADI. CDR3 in amino acids: CASRKARERGYEQYF. CDR3 coding DNA: TGCGCCAGCAGAAAGGCAAGAGAACGGGGATACGAGCAGTACTTC.

To note about this clonotype: A much larger clone is a single base away; this may be a read error. The V gene is TRBV28, the J gene TRBJ2-1; 10 bases fit TRBD2. The CDR3 contains 15 residues. Germline V gene sequence: CDR1 MDHEN, CDR2 SYDVKM. The CDR3 loop reads CASSDGLAVYNEHFF. DNA for the CDR3: TGTGCCAGCAGCGATGGACTAGCGGTATACAATGAGCACTTCTTC.

This CDR3 is CASSQDQGGITDTQYF. CDR3 DNA sequence: TGCGCCAGCAGCCAAGACCAGGGAGGGATCACAGATACGCAGTATTTT. The J gene is TRBJ2-3, the V gene TRBV4-1, with 7 bases fitting TRBD2. V shed 0 bases, J shed 2 bases, and the junction held 5 bases outside the gene matches. CDR1 and CDR2 from the germline V gene are MGHRA and YSYEKL. This CDR3 spans 16 amino acids.

The chain links TRBV6-1 to TRBJ1-5; D possibly corresponds to TRBD1 (5 bases). The CDR3 spans 13 residues. V shed 9 bases and J shed 0 bases, with 9 bases lying between them. Germline loops: CDR1 MNHNS, CDR2 SASEGT. CDR3 region: CASQGNSNQPQHF. CDR3 bases: TGTGCCAGTCAGGGTAATAGCAATCAGCCCCAGCATTTT.

V and J are TRBV7-2 and TRBJ1-2, with TRBD1 identical over 8 bases. The CDR3 has 14 amino acids. Germline loops: CDR1 SGHTA, CDR2 FQGNSA. The V and J ends lost 5 bases and 4 bases, in that order; junction bases with no gene match: 6. CDR3 bases: TGTGCCAGCAGCGGAGGAGACAGGGGCTATGGCTACACCTTC. This translates into CASSGGDRGYGYTF.

This chain uses TRBV5-1 with TRBJ2-1, with 9 bases fitting TRBD2. CDR1 and CDR2 from the germline V gene are SGHRS and YFSETQ. Trimming cost V 2 bases and J 0 bases; bases outside gene matches: 9. This CDR3 has 18 amino acids. The CDR3 region has the DNA TGCGCCAGCAGCTTCCCGGGACTAGCAGCGAGCTCCTACAATGAGCAGTTCTTC. This gives the protein CASSFPGLAASSYNEQFF.

Points on this clonotype: A much larger clone sits a single nucleotide away, making a read error possible. CDR3 sequence reads: CASSLAVYNGQFF. The CDR3 nucleotides are TGTGCCAGCAGTTTAGCGGTGTACAATGGGCAGTTCTTC. The V call is TRBV12-3 or TRBV12-4, the J call TRBJ2-1; D remains ambiguous. CDR3 length: 13 amino acids.

This clonotype was recorded a few times. This chain links TRBV6-5 with TRBJ2-5; possibly TRBD2 for D (6 bases). Germline V gene data show CDR1 as MNHEY and CDR2 as SVGAGI. The V end lost 0 bases, the J end lost 4 bases, and 9 bases lay between the germline ends. The CDR3 consists of 14 residues. CDR3 coding DNA: TGTGCCAGCAGTTACTCGGAGGGGTCAGAGACCCAGTACTTC. It is translated as CASSYSEGSETQYF.

This clonotype was recorded many times. The CDR3 reads CASSYSMGEQETQYF. CDR3 nucleotides: TGTGCCAGCAGTTACTCGATGGGGGAACAAGAGACCCAGTACTTC. The chain links TRBV6-2 or TRBV6-3 to TRBJ2-5; either TRBD1 or TRBD2 may supply D (5 bases each). Germline assignment: CDR1 MNHEY and CDR2 SVGEGT. Trimming left V 0 bases short and J 2 bases short, with 10 bases between. The CDR3 is 15 amino acids.

The V gene is TRBV29-1, the J gene TRBJ2-1; TRBD2 is a possible D gene (6 bases). V lost 6 bases to trimming and J lost 5 bases, with 14 bases between them. The V gene's germline CDR1 is SQVTM and CDR2 ANQGSEA. The CDR3 extends over 13 amino acids. CDR3 in DNA: TGCAGCGTCCCCCTGGGGACTCACAATGAGCAGTTCTTC. Protein: CSVPLGTHNEQFF.

The chain joins TRBV11-3 to TRBJ2-3; D call uncertain. From germline, CDR1 is SGHNT and CDR2 YENEEA. The V gene lost 3 bases and the J gene lost 8 bases, with 12 bases spanning the gap. CDR3 length: 13 amino acids. CDR3 nucleotide sequence: TGTGCCAGCAGCTTTGGTGGGGATGGTACGCAGTATTTT. Residues: CASSFGGDGTQYF.

This clonotype was seen at least ten times. The rearrangement joins TRBV4-3 to TRBJ2-2, with 7 bases fitting TRBD2. The CDR3 is 17 residues long. The J segment lost 10 bases and the V segment lost 2 bases, leaving 16 bases of the junction unmatched. Germline lookup yields CDR1 LGHNA and CDR2 YSLEER. Here the CDR3 reads CASSQRALAVISSELFF. CDR3 in DNA: TGCGCCAGCAGCCAAAGAGCTCTAGCGGTAATATCTTCGGAGCTGTTTTTT.

This clonotype was picked up many times. The V and J genes are TRBV7-9 and TRBJ2-1; 12 bases line up with TRBD1. The trim removed 4 bases at V and 2 bases at J, leaving 3 bases unmatched. CDR1 is SEHNR and CDR2 is FQNEAQ in the germline V gene (reference sequence). The CDR3 length is 16 residues. The CDR3 coding sequence is TGTGCCAGCAGCTCAGGGACAGGGGGCACCTACAATGAGCAGTTCTTC. Encoded protein: CASSSGTGGTYNEQFF.

Ten or more counts support this clonotype. The V and J genes are TRBV4-3 and TRBJ1-1; 9 bases are shared with TRBD1. The CDR3 length is 15 residues. V shed 4 bases and J 4 bases; nucleotides not matched to a gene: 7. Germline V gene sequence: CDR1 LGHNA, CDR2 YSLEER. The CDR3 loop is CASSLSGTGRTEAFF. CDR3 nucleotide sequence: TGCGCCAGCAGCCTATCCGGGACAGGGCGCACTGAAGCTTTCTTT.

The sample holds a few counts of this clonotype. V usage is TRBV28 and J usage is TRBJ2-7, with D possibly matching TRBD1 (6 bases). The CDR3 is 14 residues long. The ends were cut back, 7 bases at V and 0 bases at J, with 13 bases in the middle. The germline V gene has CDR1 MDHEN and CDR2 SYDVKM. As DNA, the CDR3 is TGTGCCAGCAACCCGACAGGTCTCTCCTACGAGCAGTACTTC. Its protein is CASNPTGLSYEQYF.

The chain links TRBV6-2 or TRBV6-3 to TRBJ2-7; 7 nucleotides align to TRBD2. V was clipped by 10 bases and J by 3 bases; unmatched bases: 12. Germline values: CDR1 MNHEY, CDR2 SVGEGT. The CDR3 totals 14 residues. This chain's CDR3 is CANGRTPSFYEQYF. The CDR3 coding sequence is TGTGCCAACGGGAGGACACCAAGTTTCTACGAGCAGTACTTC.

This clonotype appeared many times. The chain recombines TRBV7-9 with TRBJ2-2; D is perhaps TRBD2 (5 bases). There are 16 residues in the CDR3. V was clipped by 1 base and J by 1 base, with 10 bases between them. CDR1 is SEHNR, CDR2 FQNEAQ, per germline (reference sequence). In nucleotides, the CDR3 is TGTGCCAGCAGCTTAGATCTCGGGGTGAACACCGGGGAGCTGTTTTTT. Amino acids: CASSLDLGVNTGELFF.

The sample holds many counts of this clonotype. The chain couples TRBV28 to TRBJ2-7; the D gene is possibly TRBD2 (5 bases). The CDR3 is made up of 16 amino acids. Trimming stripped 3 bases from V and 3 bases from J, with 18 bases between. The V gene's germline CDR1 is MDHEN and CDR2 SYDVKM. In nucleotides, the CDR3 is TGTGCCAGCAGTTTTCTGTCAGCGGATCGACTCTACGAGCAGTACTTC. Amino acid sequence: CASSFLSADRLYEQYF. The full variable domain, completed using reference TRBV28 and TRBJ2-7, is DVKVTQSSRYLVKRTGEKVFLECVQDMDHENMFWYRQDPGLGLRLIYFSYDVKMKEKGDIPEGYSVSREKKERFSLILESASTNQTSMYLCASSFLSADRLYEQYFGPGTRLTVT.

The sample holds a few counts of this clonotype. The chain is built from TRBV28 and TRBJ2-5, with D tentatively TRBD2 (6 bases). CDR3 size: 15 residues. Per germline, CDR1 MDHEN and CDR2 SYDVKM. Trimming took off 7 bases at V and 1 base at J, with 16 bases between the two ends. The CDR3 bases are TGTGCCAGCAACACGGGTGGACTAACCCAAGAGACCCAGTACTTC. Translated: CASNTGGLTQETQYF.

This clonotype was observed many times. The junction differs from germline at one of its ends, possibly a read error. V gene TRBV4-3 combines with J gene TRBJ2-6; D is unresolved. This CDR3 is 13 amino acids long. Germline-derived CDR1 and CDR2 are LGHNA and YSLEER. The CDR3 spells CASSPSGANVLTF. The CDR3 DNA follows: TGTGCCAGCAGTCCCTCTGGGGCCAACGTCCTGACTTTC.

This rearrangement joins TRBV19 to TRBJ2-1; D is undetermined. CDR1 LNHDA and CDR2 SQIVND come from the germline V gene (reference sequence). With 3 bases removed from V and 9 bases from J, the gap between germline ends came to 9 bases. The CDR3 extends over 12 amino acids. The CDR3 coding sequence is TGTGCCAGTAGTATTTCAGGCGGTGAGCAGTTCTTC. This codes for CASSISGGEQFF.

The chain has TRBV27 and TRBJ2-1; perhaps TRBD2 as D (6 bases). The CDR3 contains 15 residues. The V and J ends lost 2 bases and 2 bases respectively, with 10 bases between them. Germline V gene data show CDR1 as MNHEY and CDR2 as SMNVEV (reference sequence). CDR3 nucleotide sequence: TGTGCCAGCAGTTTAGGGACTTTTGCCTACAATGAGCAGTTCTTC. This translates into CASSLGTFAYNEQFF.

The V gene is TRBV15, the J gene TRBJ2-7; TRBD2 matches 8 bases. The CDR3 runs 15 residues. V trimming: 0 bases; J trimming: 2 bases; junction bases outside the gene matches: 3. CDR1 LNHNV and CDR2 YYDKDF come from the germline V gene (reference sequence). The CDR3 here is CATSREAGVTYEQYF. CDR3 nucleotide sequence: TGTGCCACCAGCAGAGAAGCGGGAGTCACCTACGAGCAGTACTTC.

This clonotype was found many times. The gene calls are TRBV7-9 and TRBJ1-2; weak D call: TRBD1 (5 bases). Trimming took off 6 bases at V and 2 bases at J, with 16 bases between the two ends. The CDR3 has 15 amino acids. The germline CDR1 and CDR2 sequences are SEHNR and FQNEAQ (reference sequence). CDR3 coding DNA: TGTGCCAGCAGTTTCCGAGACCAGGGCAACTATGGCTACACCTTC. It encodes CASSFRDQGNYGYTF.

The V gene is TRBV9, the J gene TRBJ1-1; unclear D gene. Germline CDR1 SGDLS, CDR2 YYNGEE. V lost 0 bases and J 1 base, leaving 7 bases between the germline ends. The CDR3 sequence is 14 residues long. The CDR3: CASSVVLGNTEAFF. CDR3 sequence (DNA): TGTGCCAGCAGCGTAGTTCTGGGGAACACTGAAGCTTTCTTT. The variable domain in full, with the rest retrieved from reference TRBV9 and TRBJ1-1, is DSGVTQTPKHLITATGQRVTLRCSPRSGDLSVYWYQQSLDQGLQFLIQYYNGEERAKGNILERFSAQQFPDLHSELNLSSLELGDSALYFCASSVVLGNTEAFFGQGTRLTVV.

The CDR3 spells CASSQGRSGQFNEQFF. CDR3 bases: TGCGCCAGCAGCCAGGGTCGGTCGGGACAGTTCAATGAGCAGTTCTTC. This chain links TRBV4-1 with TRBJ2-1; 7 nucleotides match TRBD1. Per germline, CDR1 MGHRA and CDR2 YSYEKL. Germline trimming cut 3 bases from V and 6 bases from J; bases unmatched to any gene: 11. This CDR3 has 16 residues.